A single sample gave rise to the 15 T cell receptor beta chains below, sequenced in a study of tumor and adjacent non-tumor tissue in lung cancer. The template was RNA from unsorted bulk tissue. Three rounds of nested PCR, following a modified ARM-PCR protocol, produced the TCRbeta library. TCRdb passed the multiplex PCR reads through MiXCR, listing each CDR3 protein once. The sample consists of roughly 150,000 distinct CDR3 sequences, approximately 72% of them appearing once. The specimen was lung tumor tissue. These TCRs come from a man aged 55 to 69 with small cell lung cancer.

This clonotype has just a few counts. CDR3 region: CASSLYLSPKGDTQYF. In nucleotides, the CDR3 is TGTGCCAGCAGTTTGTATTTGAGTCCAAAGGGAGATACGCAGTATTTT. The J gene is TRBJ2-3, the V gene TRBV12-3 or TRBV12-4; D uncertain. CDR3 size: 16 residues. The ends were cut back, 3 bases at V and 5 bases at J, with 18 bases in the middle.

On this clonotype itself: The CDR3 does not end in the conserved phenylalanine or tryptophan, so this is likely a read error. The V gene is TRBV5-1, the J gene TRBJ2-3; a possible D gene is TRBD2 (6 bases). V was pared by 4 bases and J by 7 bases, with 16 bases between. This CDR3 has 14 residues. Germline CDR1 SGHRS, CDR2 YFSETQ. The CDR3 spells CASSTGAGSNTQYL. The CDR3, as DNA: TGCGCCAGCAGCACGGGAGCAGGTTCTAATACGCAGTATCTT.

A remark on this clonotype: A much larger clone sits a single nucleotide away, making a read error possible. Since no conserved phenylalanine or tryptophan closes the CDR3, a read error is the likely cause. The chain couples TRBV6-1 to TRBJ1-6; a weak D match, TRBD1 (5 bases). The CDR3 extends over 13 amino acids. With 0 bases removed from V and 13 bases from J, the gap between germline ends came to 10 bases. Germline-derived CDR1 and CDR2 are MNHNS and SASEGT. As DNA, the CDR3 is TGTGCCAGCAGTGAAGCCCCAGACAGCCCCCTCCACTTA. It codes for CASSEAPDSPLHL.

With respect to this clonotype: The junction does not match germline at one end; this may be a read error. The chain recombines TRBV5-4 with TRBJ2-6; no firm D call. The CDR3 consists of 15 residues. Germline lookup yields CDR1 SGHNT and CDR2 YYREEE (reference sequence). For the CDR3, the DNA is TGTGCCAGCAGCTTGGACCCCTCTGGGACCAACGTCCTGACTTTC. It specifies CASSLDPSGTNVLTF.

Worth noting for this clonotype: Relative to the germline gene, one junction end is altered; a read error may explain this. The genes are TRBV4-1 and TRBJ1-2, with TRBD1 matching over 11 bases. This CDR3 has 15 amino acids. Germline V lookup: CDR1 MGHRA, CDR2 YSYEKL. CDR3 coding DNA: TGCGTCAGCAGCCCAGGAGGACAGGGGGCGGGTGGATGCACCTTC. As protein: CVSSPGGQGAGGCTF.

Comment on this clonotype: No conserved phenylalanine or tryptophan ends this CDR3, so it is likely a read error. CDR3 DNA: TGCGGTGCTAGAGTTCCGGGACTAGCGGGAGCAGATACGCAGTATCTT. Translation: CGARVPGLAGADTQYL. J is TRBJ2-3 and V is TRBV20-1; 14 bases match TRBD2. There are 16 residues in the CDR3. Germline CDR1 and CDR2: DFQATT and SNEGSKA (reference sequence).

Details on this clonotype: A much more abundant neighbour one base away suggests this may be a read error. This sequence joins TRBV6-6 and TRBJ2-2, with a weak D call TRBD2 (5 bases). Germline V lookup: CDR1 MNHNY, CDR2 SVGAGI (reference sequence). This CDR3 contains 12 residues. The CDR3 nucleotides are TGTGCCAGCAGCATGATCACCGGGGAGCTGTTGTTT. It codes for CASSMITGELLF.

The chain is built from TRBV20-1 and TRBJ2-3, with 9 bases lining up with TRBD2. The CDR3 spans 17 residues. Unmatched junction bases numbered 16, after V lost 6 bases and J lost 3 bases. Germline V CDR1 and CDR2: DFQATT, SNEGSKA (reference sequence). The CDR3: CSAASAREAGGTDTQYF. The CDR3 bases are TGCAGTGCAGCGAGCGCGAGGGAAGCGGGGGGAACAGATACGCAGTATTTT.

The V call is TRBV7-8, the J call TRBJ2-2; 8 bases fit TRBD2. V shed 6 bases, J shed 4 bases, and the junction held 19 bases outside the gene matches. Per the germline V gene, CDR1 is SGHVS and CDR2 is FQNEAQ. The CDR3 is made up of 19 amino acids. CDR3 protein: CASRVGAGLVLKPTGELFF. In nucleotides, the CDR3 is TGTGCCAGCAGAGTAGGGGCGGGACTAGTCTTAAAACCCACCGGGGAGCTGTTTTTT.

This clonotype has at least ten counts. The rearrangement links TRBV6-5 to TRBJ2-5, with D perhaps TRBD2 (6 bases). Trimming shortened V by 6 bases and J by 5 bases, and 10 bases separated the two germline ends. The CDR3 consists of 12 residues. The germline V gene encodes CDR1 MNHEY and CDR2 SVGAGI. The CDR3 protein is CASRQRGETQYF. The DNA for the CDR3 is TGTGCCAGCAGACAACGGGGGGAGACCCAGTACTTC.

Note on this clonotype: Given a much more abundant clone one base away, this may be a read error. This rearrangement joins TRBV12-1 to TRBJ2-7; the table's D call TRBD1 went unverified against the DNA. TRBV12-1 corresponds to a pseudogene. CDR3 length: 17 residues. DNA of the CDR3: TGTGCCAGCAGCTTTGCCACCAGGGACAGGGGGCATGACGAGCAGTACTTC. This sequence encodes CASSFATRDRGHDEQYF.

This clonotype has ten or more counts. The J gene is TRBJ1-4, the V gene TRBV4-2, with D unclear. CDR1 and CDR2 from the germline V gene are LGHNA and YNFKEQ. This CDR3 has 14 residues. With 0 bases removed from V and 3 bases from J, the gap between germline ends came to 5 bases. CDR3: CASSQDSSNEKLFF. In nucleotides, the CDR3 is TGTGCCAGCAGCCAAGACAGCTCTAATGAAAAACTGTTTTTT.

The chain couples TRBV11-2 to TRBJ2-1; tentative D call: TRBD1 (5 bases). The germline CDR1 and CDR2 sequences are SGHAT and FQNNGV. This CDR3 is 14 amino acids long. The CDR3 nucleotides read TGTGTCAACCAGATGCGGCAGGGCGACAATGAGCAGTTCTTC. Translating it yields CVNQMRQGDNEQFF.

Remarks on this clonotype: One end of the junction fails to match germline, which may point to a read error. The chain links TRBV5-4 to TRBJ2-1; no definite D call. This CDR3 has 15 amino acids. The V gene's germline CDR1 is SGHNT and CDR2 YYREEE (reference sequence). CDR3 sequence (DNA): TGTGCTAGCAGTTTAGTGGGTGACTCCTACAATGAGCAGTTCTTC. It encodes CASSLVGDSYNEQFF.

This clonotype was found many times. The chain carries TRBV6-5 and TRBJ2-3, with 9 nucleotides matching TRBD1. V was clipped by 6 bases and J by 1 base; unmatched bases: 20. The length of the CDR3 is 20 residues. CDR1 is MNHEY and CDR2 is SVGAGI in the germline V gene. For the CDR3, the DNA is TGTGCCAGCAGCCCGATATGGGGGACTAACAGGGGGCGGGGCACAGATACGCAGTATTTT. This codes for CASSPIWGTNRGRGTDTQYF.